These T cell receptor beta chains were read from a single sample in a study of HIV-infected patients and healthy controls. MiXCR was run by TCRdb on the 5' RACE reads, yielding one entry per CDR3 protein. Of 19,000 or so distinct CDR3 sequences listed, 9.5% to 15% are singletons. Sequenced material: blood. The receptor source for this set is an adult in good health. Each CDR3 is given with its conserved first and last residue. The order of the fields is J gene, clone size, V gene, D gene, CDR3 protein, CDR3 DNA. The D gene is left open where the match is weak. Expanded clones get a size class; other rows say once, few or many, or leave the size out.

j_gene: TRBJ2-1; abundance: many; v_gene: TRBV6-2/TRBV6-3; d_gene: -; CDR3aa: CASSYRPGPTSYNEQFF; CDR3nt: TGTGCCAGCAGTTACAGACCAGGGCCTACCTCCTACAATGAGCAGTTCTTC
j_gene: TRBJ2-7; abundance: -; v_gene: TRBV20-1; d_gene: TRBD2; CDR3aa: CSARVTSGPSSYEQYF; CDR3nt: TGCAGTGCTAGAGTCACTAGCGGGCCGAGCTCCTACGAGCAGTACTTC
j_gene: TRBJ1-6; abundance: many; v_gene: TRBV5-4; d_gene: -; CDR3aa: CASSGAPGHGSPLHF; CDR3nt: TGTGCCAGCAGCGGGGCGCCGGGCCATGGCTCACCCCTCCACTTT
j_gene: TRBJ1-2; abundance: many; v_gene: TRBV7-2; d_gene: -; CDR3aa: CASNRDKSYGYTF; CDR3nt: TGTGCCAGCAACCGGGACAAGAGTTATGGCTACACCTTC
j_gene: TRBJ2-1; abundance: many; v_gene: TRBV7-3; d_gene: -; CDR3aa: CASSSSTGVVGNEQFF; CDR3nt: TGTGCCAGCAGCTCCTCTACTGGAGTAGTTGGGAATGAGCAGTTCTTC
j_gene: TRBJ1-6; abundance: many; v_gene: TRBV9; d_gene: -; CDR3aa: CASSVGGGGSPLHF; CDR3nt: TGTGCCAGCAGCGTAGGGGGGGGGGGATCACCCCTCCACTTT
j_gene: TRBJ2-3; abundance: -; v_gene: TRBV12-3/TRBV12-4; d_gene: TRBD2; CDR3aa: CASGLAGGTDTQYF; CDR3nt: TGTGCCAGCGGACTAGCGGGGGGGACAGATACGCAGTATTTT
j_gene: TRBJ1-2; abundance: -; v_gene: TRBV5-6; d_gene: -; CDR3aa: CASSLGRRGYTF; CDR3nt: TGTGCCAGCAGCTTGGGGCGCAGAGGCTACACCTTC
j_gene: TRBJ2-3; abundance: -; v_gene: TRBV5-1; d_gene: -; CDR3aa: CASSRFTDTQYF; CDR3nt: TGCGCCAGCAGCAGGTTCACAGATACGCAGTATTTT
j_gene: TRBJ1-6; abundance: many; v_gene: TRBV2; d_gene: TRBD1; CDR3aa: CASRYSAGGTNSPLHF; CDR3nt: TGTGCCAGCAGATATTCGGCAGGGGGAACTAATTCACCCCTCCACTTT
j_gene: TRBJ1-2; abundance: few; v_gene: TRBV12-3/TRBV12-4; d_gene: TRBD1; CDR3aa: CASSPTGIGYGYTF; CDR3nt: TGTGCCAGCAGTCCGACAGGGATCGGCTATGGCTACACCTTC
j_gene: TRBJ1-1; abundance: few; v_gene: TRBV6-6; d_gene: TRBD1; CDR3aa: CASSRTGGNTEAFF; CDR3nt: TGTGCCAGCAGTCGGACAGGGGGCAACACTGAAGCTTTCTTT
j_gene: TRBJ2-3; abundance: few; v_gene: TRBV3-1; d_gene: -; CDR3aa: CASSQVHRTQYF; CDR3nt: TGTGCCAGCAGCCAAGTGCATCGAACGCAGTATTTT
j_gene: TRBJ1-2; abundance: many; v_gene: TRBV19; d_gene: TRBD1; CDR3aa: CASSLQGVNYGYTF; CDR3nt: TGTGCCAGTAGTTTACAGGGGGTCAACTATGGCTACACCTTC
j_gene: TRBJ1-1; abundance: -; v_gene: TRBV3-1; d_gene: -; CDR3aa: CASSRNSGSSLEAFF; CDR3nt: TGTGCCAGCAGCCGAAACTCAGGGTCGTCTCTTGAAGCTTTCTTT
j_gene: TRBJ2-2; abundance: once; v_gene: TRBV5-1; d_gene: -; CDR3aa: CASSSPLGANTGELFF; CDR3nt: TGCGCCAGCAGCTCCCCCCTGGGAGCGAACACCGGGGAGCTGTTTTTT
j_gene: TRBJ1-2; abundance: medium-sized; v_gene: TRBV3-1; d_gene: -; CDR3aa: CASSPRASPNYGYTF; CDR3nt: TGTGCCAGCAGCCCCCGCGCCTCGCCGAACTATGGCTACACCTTC
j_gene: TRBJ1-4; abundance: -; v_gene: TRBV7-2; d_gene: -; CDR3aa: CISSFGGDRDEKLFF; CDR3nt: TGTATCAGCAGCTTTGGTGGGGATCGCGATGAAAAACTGTTTTTT
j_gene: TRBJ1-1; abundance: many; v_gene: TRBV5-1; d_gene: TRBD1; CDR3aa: CASKQGARSTEAFF; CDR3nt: TGCGCCAGCAAGCAGGGGGCCCGGAGCACTGAAGCTTTCTTT
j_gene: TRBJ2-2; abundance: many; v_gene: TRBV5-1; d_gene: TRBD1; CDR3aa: CASRRGQGDTGELFF; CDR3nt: TGCGCCAGCAGAAGGGGACAGGGTGACACCGGGGAGCTGTTTTTT
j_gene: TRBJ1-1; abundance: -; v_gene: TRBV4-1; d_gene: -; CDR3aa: CASGQRQTPSTNTEAFF; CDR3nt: TGCGCCAGCGGCCAGAGACAGACACCTTCGACTAACACTGAAGCTTTCTTT
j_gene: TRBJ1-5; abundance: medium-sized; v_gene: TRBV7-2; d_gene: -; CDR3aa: CASSIPGGPQHF; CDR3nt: TGTGCCAGCAGCATACCCGGAGGGCCCCAGCATTTT
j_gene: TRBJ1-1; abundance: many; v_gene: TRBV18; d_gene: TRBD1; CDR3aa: CASSVNRGRRNTEAFF; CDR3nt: TGTGCCAGCTCTGTTAACAGGGGGCGCAGGAACACTGAAGCTTTCTTT
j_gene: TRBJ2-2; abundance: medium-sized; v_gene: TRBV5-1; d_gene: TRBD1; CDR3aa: CASSPIQGAVNTGELFF; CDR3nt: TGCGCCAGCAGCCCAATACAGGGGGCTGTGAACACCGGGGAGCTGTTTTTT
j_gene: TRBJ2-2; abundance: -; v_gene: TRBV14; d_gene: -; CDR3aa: CASSLLYAVTGELFF; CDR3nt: TGTGCCAGCAGCCTATTATACGCGGTAACCGGGGAGCTGTTTTTT
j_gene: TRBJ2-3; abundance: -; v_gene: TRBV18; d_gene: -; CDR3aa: CASSPSLGHSQYF; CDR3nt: TGTGCCAGCTCACCGAGTTTGGGACACTCCCAGTATTTT
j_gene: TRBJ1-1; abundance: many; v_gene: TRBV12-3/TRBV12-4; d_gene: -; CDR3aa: CASTVLGSKAFF; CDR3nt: TGTGCCAGCACTGTCCTCGGGTCAAAAGCTTTCTTT
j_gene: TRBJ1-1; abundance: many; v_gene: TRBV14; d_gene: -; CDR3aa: CASSQDRNVPTTEAFF; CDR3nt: TGTGCCAGCAGCCAAGATCGTAATGTTCCAACGACTGAAGCTTTCTTT
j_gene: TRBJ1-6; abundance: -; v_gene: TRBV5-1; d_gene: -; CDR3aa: CASSLEVGSYNSPLHF; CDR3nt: TGCGCCAGCAGCTTGGAGGTTGGATCCTATAATTCACCCCTCCACTTT
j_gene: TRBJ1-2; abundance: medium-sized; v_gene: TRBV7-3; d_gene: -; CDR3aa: CASSLTAGYGYTF; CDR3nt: TGTGCCAGCAGCCTCACAGCGGGCTATGGCTACACCTTC
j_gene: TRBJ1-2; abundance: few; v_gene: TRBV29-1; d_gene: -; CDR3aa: CSVAGTNYGYTF; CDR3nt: TGCAGCGTTGCAGGGACTAACTATGGCTACACCTTC
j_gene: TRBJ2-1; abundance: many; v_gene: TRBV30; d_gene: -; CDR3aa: CAWSRSHYNEQFF; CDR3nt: TGTGCCTGGAGTCGATCTCACTACAATGAGCAGTTCTTC
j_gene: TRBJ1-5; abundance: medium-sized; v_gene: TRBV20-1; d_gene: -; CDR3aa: CSAHPMNGQPQHF; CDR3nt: TGCAGTGCTCACCCCATGAATGGTCAGCCCCAGCATTTT
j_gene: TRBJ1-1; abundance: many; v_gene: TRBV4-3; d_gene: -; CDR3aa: CASSQDLGTEAFF; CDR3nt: TGCGCCAGCAGCCAAGATTTGGGAACTGAAGCTTTCTTT
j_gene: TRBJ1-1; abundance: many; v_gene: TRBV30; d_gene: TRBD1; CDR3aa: CAWNRGATEAFF; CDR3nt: TGTGCCTGGAACAGGGGGGCCACTGAAGCTTTCTTT